A selection of T cell receptor beta chains follows, all from one sample in a study of blood T cell repertoires in COVID-19. TCRdb's table, derived via immunoSEQ multiplex PCR, lists solely in-frame clones and lacks some. The sample lists roughly 250,000 clones, approximately 89% occurring once. The sequenced material came from peripheral blood. These receptors were taken from a woman aged 50 to 60 with acute or convalescent COVID-19. The CDR3 runs from the conserved cysteine through the conserved F or W. Each record gives: V gene, D gene, J gene, CDR3 protein. A D gene is named only where the DNA matches it firmly.

V gene: TRBV28
D gene: .
J gene: TRBJ1-5
CDR3 protein: CASSFFETGGGQPQHF

V gene: TRBV9
D gene: .
J gene: TRBJ1-2
CDR3 protein: CASSVARGYGYTF

V gene: TRBV5-6
D gene: .
J gene: TRBJ1-3
CDR3 protein: CASSLLGEGSGNTIYF

V gene: TRBV28
D gene: TRBD1
J gene: TRBJ1-3
CDR3 protein: CASSNTGTGGNTIYF

V gene: TRBV27
D gene: .
J gene: TRBJ2-7
CDR3 protein: CASSLKRGNYEQYF

V gene: TRBV18
D gene: TRBD1
J gene: TRBJ1-1
CDR3 protein: CASSLGQVGTEAFF

V gene: TRBV18
D gene: .
J gene: TRBJ1-1
CDR3 protein: CASSPSAQTNTEAFF

V gene: TRBV10-3
D gene: TRBD2
J gene: TRBJ2-3
CDR3 protein: CAISAGGSSTDTQYF

V gene: TRBV7-9
D gene: TRBD1
J gene: TRBJ2-2
CDR3 protein: CASSHPIRGLDTGELFF

V gene: TRBV19
D gene: .
J gene: TRBJ2-7
CDR3 protein: CASSIAAGAPYEQYF

V gene: TRBV4-3
D gene: TRBD1
J gene: TRBJ2-1
CDR3 protein: CASSQGITGAEQFF

V gene: TRBV21-1
D gene: .
J gene: TRBJ1-5
CDR3 protein: CASSKDGEGTGSRIGNQPQHF

V gene: TRBV9
D gene: .
J gene: TRBJ1-4
CDR3 protein: CASSSRGFPGGIGEKLFF

V gene: TRBV12-3/TRBV12-4
D gene: .
J gene: TRBJ2-2
CDR3 protein: CASSFLAPGELFF

V gene: TRBV7-9
D gene: TRBD2
J gene: TRBJ2-5
CDR3 protein: CASGFGGEETQYF

V gene: TRBV11-3
D gene: .
J gene: TRBJ2-2
CDR3 protein: CASSSYYGTTNTGELFF

V gene: TRBV2
D gene: .
J gene: TRBJ2-5
CDR3 protein: CASSEALYQETQYF

V gene: TRBV9
D gene: TRBD2
J gene: TRBJ2-3
CDR3 protein: CASSVVSGGTDTQYF

V gene: TRBV27
D gene: TRBD1
J gene: TRBJ1-2
CDR3 protein: CASSSPGQGGVYGYTF

V gene: TRBV28
D gene: .
J gene: TRBJ1-2
CDR3 protein: CASSFRGRGYTF

V gene: TRBV5-5
D gene: .
J gene: TRBJ2-5
CDR3 protein: CASHGVRETQYF

V gene: TRBV25-1
D gene: .
J gene: TRBJ1-4
CDR3 protein: CASSRGNEKLFF

V gene: TRBV11-2
D gene: .
J gene: TRBJ2-1
CDR3 protein: CASSLNLRVPVEFF

V gene: TRBV7-3
D gene: .
J gene: TRBJ2-3
CDR3 protein: CASSLTGTSTDTQYF

V gene: TRBV7-2
D gene: .
J gene: TRBJ1-1
CDR3 protein: CASSLRSGDGNTEAFF

V gene: TRBV27
D gene: TRBD2
J gene: TRBJ2-3
CDR3 protein: CASKTLARTTDTQYF

V gene: TRBV7-2
D gene: .
J gene: TRBJ2-7
CDR3 protein: CASSLATDSYEQYF

V gene: TRBV7-2
D gene: .
J gene: TRBJ1-4
CDR3 protein: CASSFRPNEKLFF

V gene: TRBV9
D gene: TRBD2
J gene: TRBJ2-1
CDR3 protein: CASSFTTSGLYEQFF

V gene: TRBV5-1
D gene: TRBD1
J gene: TRBJ1-1
CDR3 protein: CASSSPGGADTEAFF

V gene: TRBV4-1
D gene: TRBD2
J gene: TRBJ2-1
CDR3 protein: CASSQDRGTSGLNEQFF

V gene: TRBV30
D gene: .
J gene: TRBJ2-5
CDR3 protein: CAWAPGGATGETQYF

V gene: TRBV4-2
D gene: TRBD1
J gene: TRBJ1-5
CDR3 protein: CASSQAGTGNQPQHF

V gene: TRBV6-1
D gene: .
J gene: TRBJ1-2
CDR3 protein: CASSGGDGFFVHGYTF

V gene: TRBV7-9
D gene: .
J gene: TRBJ2-7
CDR3 protein: CASSLLLGRQYEQYF

V gene: TRBV18
D gene: .
J gene: TRBJ2-1
CDR3 protein: CASSPPGTDEQFF

V gene: TRBV2
D gene: TRBD2
J gene: TRBJ2-7
CDR3 protein: CASSEGGRTYEQYF

V gene: TRBV5-4
D gene: .
J gene: TRBJ2-3
CDR3 protein: CASRGGTTQSTDTQYF

V gene: TRBV19
D gene: TRBD1
J gene: TRBJ1-5
CDR3 protein: CASSIGGGDQPQHF

V gene: TRBV5-1
D gene: .
J gene: TRBJ2-7
CDR3 protein: CASSPGPGSEQYF